Only a few counts were recorded for the clone carrying this T cell receptor beta chain. What it binds is unknown. This entry comes from a study of T cell repertoires in cytomegalovirus infection. Broader study findings: It was HLA-C-restricted CMV-specific TCR beta clonotypes that dominated the response ex vivo.

A single record per CDR3 protein comes from TCRdb applying MiXCR to the reads. This sample has approximately 500,000 distinct CDR3 sequences; approximately 11% occur once, and the top ten carry roughly 10%. This TCR was sampled from a human donor in good health (CMV status not recorded). Some clones in this sample may be carry-over from other donors' samples. The sample consisted of PBMCs.

In nucleotides, the CDR3 is TGCAGTGCACCGCAGGGGGCCGGCTATGGCTACACCTTC. Encoded protein: CSAPQGAGYGYTF. The rearrangement links TRBV20-1 to TRBJ1-2; 8 bases fit TRBD1. Looked up from germline, CDR1 is DFQATT and CDR2 is SNEGSKA (reference sequence). J gave up 4 bases and V 6 bases, and 7 bases lay outside the gene matches. The CDR3 sequence is 13 residues long.